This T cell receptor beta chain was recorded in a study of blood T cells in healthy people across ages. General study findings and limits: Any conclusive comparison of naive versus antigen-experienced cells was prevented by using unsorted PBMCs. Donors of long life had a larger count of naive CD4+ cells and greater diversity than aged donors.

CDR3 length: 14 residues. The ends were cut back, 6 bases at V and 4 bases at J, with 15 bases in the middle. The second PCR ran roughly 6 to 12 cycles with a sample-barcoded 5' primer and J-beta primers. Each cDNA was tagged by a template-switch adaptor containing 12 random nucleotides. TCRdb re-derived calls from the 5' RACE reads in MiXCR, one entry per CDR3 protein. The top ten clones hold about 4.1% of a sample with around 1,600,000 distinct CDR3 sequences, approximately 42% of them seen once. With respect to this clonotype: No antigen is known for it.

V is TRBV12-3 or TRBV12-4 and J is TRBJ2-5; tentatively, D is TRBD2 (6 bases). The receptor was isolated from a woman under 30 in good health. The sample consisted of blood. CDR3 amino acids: CASSLHGSRETQYF. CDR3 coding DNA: TGTGCCAGCAGCCTCCACGGGAGCCGAGAGACCCAGTACTTC.